What follows are 27 T cell receptor beta chains derived from one specimen sequenced in a study of OX40 agonist ivuxolimab in advanced cancers. Produced via immunoSEQ multiplex PCR; TCRdb's table is partial and in-frame only. The table includes approximately 64,000 clones, approximately 90% detected once. This specimen was CD4+ or CD8+ T cells sorted from blood, taken in a trial of the OX40 agonist ivuxolimab. Receptor source: an adult with an advanced solid tumor such as melanoma, head and neck, liver or kidney cancer.

The V call is TRBV18, the J call TRBJ1-1; 8 bases agree with TRBD1. The germline gives CDR1 KGHSH, CDR2 LQKENI. With 4 bases clipped from V and 7 bases from J, the junction kept 11 bases outside the gene matches. This CDR3 is 15 amino acids long. The CDR3 nucleotides are TGTGCCAGCTCACGGGGGGCAGGGGGCGAGAATGAAGCTTTCTTT. Protein sequence: CASSRGAGGENEAFF.

There are a few counts of this clone. The V and J genes are TRBV5-1 and TRBJ2-2; a possible D gene is TRBD1 (5 bases). The CDR3 consists of 15 residues. The V end lost 4 bases, the J end lost 0 bases, and 10 bases lay between the germline ends. The germline gives CDR1 SGHRS, CDR2 YFSETQ. The CDR3 protein is CASSLDTPNTGELFF. In DNA form, the CDR3 reads TGCGCCAGCAGCCTGGACACCCCGAACACCGGGGAGCTGTTTTTT.

This clone was seen only once. The genes are TRBV7-2 and TRBJ1-2; TRBD1 aligns across 7 bases. Germline loops: CDR1 SGHTA, CDR2 FQGNSA. The V segment lost 6 bases and the J segment 3 bases; nucleotides outside the gene matches: 4. CDR3 length: 13 amino acids. This CDR3 is CASRPTGDYGYTF. The CDR3 region has the DNA TGTGCCAGCAGGCCTACAGGGGACTATGGCTACACCTTC.

In this sample, this clone turned up a few times. The V call is TRBV6-1, the J call TRBJ2-7, with D possibly being TRBD2 (6 bases). Trimming pared 4 bases from V and 7 bases from J, leaving 17 bases between. The CDR3 covers 14 residues. CDR1 is MNHNS, CDR2 SASEGT, per germline. Here the CDR3 reads CASSASGSRGEQYF. As DNA, the CDR3 is TGTGCCAGCAGTGCCTCGGGGTCCCGGGGGGAGCAGTACTTC.

The CDR3 spells CASSPLRDVNEQFF. In DNA form, the CDR3 reads TGTGCCAGCTCACCTTTGCGGGACGTCAATGAGCAGTTCTTC. The V call is TRBV18, the J call TRBJ2-1, with D perhaps matching TRBD2 (6 bases). Germline CDR1 is KGHSH and CDR2 is LQKENI. The CDR3 contains 14 residues. V was trimmed by 3 bases and J by 6 bases, leaving 12 bases between them.

With respect to this clone: Possible read error: a much larger clone is one base away. The chain uses TRBV30 and TRBJ1-2, with D maybe TRBD1 (5 bases). The CDR3 has 14 amino acids. Germline loops: CDR1 GTSNPN, CDR2 SVGIG (reference sequence). Trimming took 5 bases from V and 2 from J, leaving 15 bases between them. CDR3 sequence reads: CAWAGQVRNYGYTF. DNA of the CDR3: TGTGCCTGGGCGGGGCAGGTTCGGAACTATGGCTACACCTTC.

As to this clone: One end of the junction is discordant with germline, which a read error may explain. This chain connects TRBV7-9 to TRBJ2-1; the D is unclear. Germline V lookup: CDR1 SEHNR, CDR2 FQNEAQ (reference sequence). This CDR3 is built from 11 residues. CDR3 DNA: TGTGCCAGCAGCTCCAACAATGAGCAGTTCTTC. Translation: CASSSNNEQFF. Combining the CDR3 with reference TRBV7-9 and TRBJ2-1 gives the whole variable domain DTGVSQNPRHKITKRGQNVTFRCDPISEHNRLYWYRQTLGQGPEFLTYFQNEAQLEKSRLLSDRFSAERPKGSFSTLEIQRTEQGDSAMYLCASSSNNEQFFGPGTRLTVL.

This chain connects TRBV10-3 to TRBJ2-3; D call uncertain. Looked up from germline, CDR1 is ENHRY and CDR2 is SYGVKD. This CDR3 contains 11 residues. The V gene lost 3 bases and the J gene lost 5 bases, with 3 bases spanning the gap. The CDR3 region is CAISDVDTQYF. CDR3 DNA: TGTGCCATCAGTGACGTAGATACGCAGTATTTT.

The V gene is TRBV4-1, the J gene TRBJ2-5, with TRBD2 as a possible D gene (6 bases). Germline lookup yields CDR1 MGHRA and CDR2 YSYEKL. This CDR3 is 13 amino acids long. Trimming removed 8 bases at V and 0 bases at J, with 10 bases between. CDR3 protein: CASAGGYQETQYF. The DNA for the CDR3 is TGCGCCAGCGCTGGGGGGTACCAAGAGACCCAGTACTTC.

The chain is built from TRBV30 and TRBJ1-4; D is perhaps TRBD1 (5 bases). V gave up 3 bases and J gave up 4 bases, with 18 bases separating them. Germline V CDR1 and CDR2: GTSNPN, SVGIG (reference sequence). CDR3 length equals 16 residues. Here the CDR3 DNA reads TGTGCCTGGAGACGGGGGACTTCGACCCTTAATGAAAAACTGTTTTTT. Residues: CAWRRGTSTLNEKLFF.

V and J are TRBV9 and TRBJ2-3, with D hard to call. Trimming left V 3 bases short and J 3 bases short, with 2 bases between. Looked up from germline, CDR1 is SGDLS and CDR2 is YYNGEE. The CDR3 extends over 11 amino acids. The chain's CDR3 is CASSATDTQYF. Here the CDR3 DNA reads TGTGCCAGCAGCGCTACAGATACGCAGTATTTT.

The J gene is TRBJ1-5, the V gene TRBV5-6; D gene unclear. CDR3 length: 17 residues. Germline V gene sequence: CDR1 SGHDT, CDR2 YYEEEE. Trimming took 0 bases from V and 0 from J, leaving 13 bases between them. The CDR3 bases are TGTGCCAGCAGCTTGGCCTCTTACCGGGCTAGCAATCAGCCCCAGCATTTT. This codes for CASSLASYRASNQPQHF.

V usage is TRBV9 and J usage is TRBJ2-3, with a possible D match to TRBD2 (5 bases). CDR3 length: 15 residues. V gave up 3 bases and J gave up 0 bases, with 11 bases separating them. The germline gives CDR1 SGDLS, CDR2 YYNGEE. CDR3 nucleotide sequence: TGTGCCAGCAGCGGGCGGGCCGTTAGCACAGATACGCAGTATTTT. Translating gives CASSGRAVSTDTQYF.

V and J are TRBV28 and TRBJ2-7; D not resolved. V lost 3 bases and J 4 bases, leaving 13 bases between the germline ends. The germline V gene encodes CDR1 MDHEN and CDR2 SYDVKM. This CDR3 is 14 amino acids long. The CDR3 reads CASSFGRVLYEQYF. In DNA form, the CDR3 reads TGTGCCAGCAGTTTCGGCCGGGTCTTGTACGAGCAGTACTTC.

This rearrangement joins TRBV10-3 to TRBJ2-7; the D gene is possibly TRBD2 (6 bases). From germline, CDR1 is ENHRY and CDR2 SYGVKD. With 6 bases removed from V and 0 bases from J, the gap between germline ends came to 15 bases. This CDR3 is 15 amino acids long. CDR3 residues: CAIRTDGGSSYEQYF. As DNA, the CDR3 is TGTGCCATCAGGACGGACGGGGGATCCTCCTACGAGCAGTACTTC.

This chain uses TRBV2 with TRBJ1-2, with no clear D. The CDR3 contains 13 residues. V was cut by 2 bases and J by 3 bases, with 7 bases left in between. Germline CDR1 SNHLY, CDR2 FYNNEI. CDR3 bases: TGTGCCAGCAGTGAATTAGGTGACTATGGCTACACCTTC. Its protein product is CASSELGDYGYTF.

The gene calls are TRBV28 and TRBJ2-7; D possibly uses TRBD1 or TRBD2 (5 bases each). The CDR3 covers 15 residues. Trimming took 5 bases from V and 4 from J, leaving 18 bases between them. Germline values: CDR1 MDHEN, CDR2 SYDVKM. The CDR3 DNA reads as TGTGCCAGCAGTAGACCTCCCGGGACGGCTTACGAGCAGTACTTC. Translation: CASSRPPGTAYEQYF.

J is TRBJ2-3 and V is TRBV10-2; 9 positions match TRBD2. V shed 4 bases, J shed 8 bases, and the junction held 10 bases outside the gene matches. Germline V gene lookup returns CDR1 WSHSY and CDR2 SAAADI. This CDR3 comprises 15 residues. This CDR3 reads CASSGTLAGLGTQYF. The CDR3 DNA follows: TGCGCCAGCAGTGGGACCCTAGCGGGACTGGGTACGCAGTATTTT.

This rearrangement joins TRBV19 to TRBJ2-1; either TRBD1 or TRBD2 may supply D (5 bases each). Per the germline V gene, CDR1 is LNHDA and CDR2 is SQIVND (reference sequence). The CDR3 totals 14 residues. Trimming left V 6 bases short and J 1 base short, with 10 bases between. CDR3 amino acids: CASSLWGSYNEQFF. The CDR3, as DNA: TGTGCCAGTAGCCTGTGGGGGTCCTACAATGAGCAGTTCTTC.

V is TRBV28 and J is TRBJ2-3; D call uncertain. The CDR3 is made up of 11 amino acids. Per germline, CDR1 MDHEN and CDR2 SYDVKM. Trimming shortened V by 5 bases and J by 6 bases, and 6 bases separated the two germline ends. The CDR3 loop reads CASSAPDTQYF. The DNA of the CDR3 is TGTGCCAGCAGTGCGCCTGATACGCAGTATTTT. The whole variable domain, filled in from reference TRBV28 and TRBJ2-3, reads DVKVTQSSRYLVKRTGEKVFLECVQDMDHENMFWYRQDPGLGLRLIYFSYDVKMKEKGDIPEGYSVSREKKERFSLILESASTNQTSMYLCASSAPDTQYFGPGTRLTVL.

The chain employs TRBV30 and TRBJ1-2; 7 positions agree with TRBD1. Germline V gene lookup returns CDR1 GTSNPN and CDR2 SVGIG (reference sequence). The length of the CDR3 is 15 residues. The trim removed 2 bases at V and 5 bases at J, leaving 11 bases unmatched. The CDR3 region is CAWSPAVGGEYGYTF. The CDR3 nucleotides are TGTGCCTGGAGTCCCGCGGTAGGGGGCGAATATGGCTACACCTTC.

The V and J genes are TRBV2 and TRBJ1-2; D is possibly TRBD1 (6 bases). The V end was cut by 7 bases, the J end by 4 bases, with 16 bases between. This CDR3 is 14 amino acids long. Germline assignment: CDR1 SNHLY and CDR2 FYNNEI. The CDR3 DNA sequence: TGTGCCAGCATCTGGGGACAAGGGGGCTATGGCTACACCTTC. Its protein product is CASIWGQGGYGYTF.

The chain links TRBV6-5 to TRBJ1-2; perhaps TRBD1 as D (6 bases). The CDR3 covers 14 residues. Trimming took off 0 bases at V and 3 bases at J, with 8 bases between the two ends. CDR1 and CDR2 (germline): MNHEY, SVGAGI. This CDR3 is CASSYSTGYYGYTF. The CDR3 coding sequence is TGTGCCAGCAGTTACTCTACAGGGTACTATGGCTACACCTTC.

Concerning this clone itself: This specimen includes other DNA sequences encoding the same CDR3. V gene TRBV9 combines with J gene TRBJ1-4; D is unclear. This CDR3 spans 15 amino acids. V gave up 0 bases and J gave up 0 bases, with 6 bases separating them. In germline, CDR1 is SGDLS, CDR2 YYNGEE. CDR3 amino acids: CASSVGGATNEKLFF. In nucleotides, the CDR3 is TGTGCCAGCAGCGTAGGCGGTGCAACTAATGAAAAACTGTTTTTT.

The chain links TRBV10-1 to TRBJ2-3; 9 bases are shared with TRBD2. The ends lost 9 bases at V and 6 bases at J; junction bases unmatched: 13. The CDR3 covers 15 residues. Germline V gene data show CDR1 as WNHNN and CDR2 as SYGVQD (reference sequence). CDR3 sequence (DNA): TGCGCCAGGGGAATTTGGGCGGGAGGGCCGGATACGCAGTATTTT. Translation gives CARGIWAGGPDTQYF.

The rearrangement links TRBV7-9 to TRBJ1-1; 7 nucleotides line up with TRBD1. CDR3 length equals 14 residues. With V trimmed by 5 bases and J by 2 bases, 5 bases remained unmatched. The germline V gene has CDR1 SEHNR and CDR2 FQNEAQ (reference sequence). CDR3 residues: CASSPGQVNTEAFF. The CDR3 nucleotides are TGTGCCAGCAGCCCCGGACAGGTAAACACTGAAGCTTTCTTT.

The table lists this clone with a count of one. The genes are TRBV5-4 and TRBJ2-7; TRBD2 aligns across 13 bases. CDR3 size: 15 residues. V was clipped by 2 bases and J by 6 bases; unmatched bases: 5. The germline V gene has CDR1 SGHNT and CDR2 YYREEE (reference sequence). The CDR3: CASSFLGLAGAEQYF. The CDR3 DNA reads as TGTGCCAGCAGCTTCCTCGGACTAGCGGGAGCCGAGCAGTACTTC. Together with reference TRBV5-4 and TRBJ2-7, the CDR3 gives the full variable domain: ETGVTQSPTHLIKTRGQQVTLRCSSQSGHNTVSWYQQALGQGPQFIFQYYREEENGRGNFPPRFSGLQFPNYSSELNVNALELDDSALYLCASSFLGLAGAEQYFGPGTRLTVT.